A selection of T cell receptor beta chains follows, all from one sample in a study of blood T cell repertoires in COVID-19. Sequenced by immunoSEQ multiplex PCR; TCRdb stores in-frame clones only, minus some. The sample has about 85,000 clones; roughly nine tenths are singletons. Sequencing was done on a sample of peripheral blood. These receptors were taken from a middle-aged man with acute or convalescent COVID-19. The CDR3 runs from the conserved cysteine through the conserved F or W. The D gene is left open where the match is weak. Where a row states a size, it is once, few, many or the class of an expanded clone; other rows omit it.

>once|TRBV11-1|TRBD1|TRBJ1-1
TGTGCCAGCAGCTTACTACAGGGGGACACTGAAGCTTTCTTT
CASSLLQGDTEAFF
>.|TRBV7-2|.|TRBJ1-6
TGTGCCAGCAGCGTGACAGAAAATAATTCACCCCTCCACTTT
CASSVTENNSPLHF
>.|TRBV28|TRBD1|TRBJ2-7
TGTGCCAGCAGTTCAACAGGGGGGACCCACGAGCAGTACTTC
CASSSTGGTHEQYF
>.|TRBV25-1|TRBD1|TRBJ1-2
TGTGCCAGCAGTGGGGCTGACAGGGGGCGCGGCTACACCTTC
CASSGADRGRGYTF
>.|TRBV13|TRBD2|TRBJ2-1
TGTGCCAGCAGTCAAAGGACTAGTTTTGAGCAGTTCTTC
CASSQRTSFEQFF
>.|TRBV11-2|TRBD2|TRBJ2-6
TGTGCCAGCAGCTTGGTGGGACTAGCGGGGCCGTCTGGGGCCAACGTCCTGACTTTC
CASSLVGLAGPSGANVLTF
>once|TRBV7-9|.|TRBJ2-3
TGTGCCAGCAGCTTAGTGGCAATTCGCACAGATACGCAGTATTTT
CASSLVAIRTDTQYF
>.|TRBV4-1|.|TRBJ1-1
TGCGCCAGCAGTCTAGGGAGGAACACTGAAGCTTTCTTT
CASSLGRNTEAFF
>.|TRBV5-4|.|TRBJ2-3
TGTGCCAGCGGCGGGGGCGAGGGCACAGATACGCAGTATTTT
CASGGGEGTDTQYF
>.|TRBV7-2|TRBD1|TRBJ1-2
TGTGCCAGCAGTTCCTACGACAGGGGGAGAGGCTACACCTTC
CASSSYDRGRGYTF
>.|TRBV6-5|TRBD1|TRBJ2-6
TGTGCCAGCAGCTTGGACAGGGCCGGGGCCAACGTCCTGACTTTC
CASSLDRAGANVLTF
>.|TRBV27|TRBD1|TRBJ1-1
TGTGCCAGTAGGGGGCTTGGGACTGAAGCTTTCTTT
CASRGLGTEAFF
>.|TRBV20-1|.|TRBJ1-5
TGCAGTGCTAGTGGGCAGGGGCGCAATCAGCCCCAGCATTTT
CSASGQGRNQPQHF
>.|TRBV27|.|TRBJ2-7
TGTGCCAGCAGCCTCGGTCCTTCGCGCGAGCAGTACTTC
CASSLGPSREQYF
>.|TRBV3-1/TRBV3-2|.|TRBJ1-2
TGTGCCAGCAGCCAAGGGCAGGGGCGGTACTATGGCTACACCTTC
CASSQGQGRYYGYTF
>.|TRBV19|.|TRBJ1-5
TGTGCCAGTAGTATATCGCCCTACGATCAGCCCCAGCATTTT
CASSISPYDQPQHF
>.|TRBV6-1|.|TRBJ1-4
TGTGCCAGCAGTGAAGGAAGACAGCCTTATGAAAAACTGTTTTTT
CASSEGRQPYEKLFF
>few|TRBV6-5|TRBD1|TRBJ1-2
TGTGCCAGCAGCCCCGAGACAGGGAGAGGCTACACCTTC
CASSPETGRGYTF
>.|TRBV9|TRBD1|TRBJ1-4
TGTGCCAGCAGCCCGGGACAGGTGGCAACTAATGAAAAACTGTTTTTT
CASSPGQVATNEKLFF
>.|TRBV28|.|TRBJ1-5
TGTGCCAGCAGTTTGCAGGGGCTGGGCAATCAGCCCCAGCATTTT
CASSLQGLGNQPQHF
>.|TRBV7-9|.|TRBJ2-3
TGTGCCAGCAGCCCCAGGGGCCGTTTGATAACGCAGTATTTT
CASSPRGRLITQYF
>.|TRBV28|.|TRBJ2-7
TGTGCCAGCAGTCAAAACAGGGTCCCCTTCGAGCAGTACTTC
CASSQNRVPFEQYF
>.|TRBV24-1|.|TRBJ2-2
TGTGCCACCAGTGGCCTCAATTCGGGGGGCATGAGTACCGGGGAGCTGTTTTTT
CATSGLNSGGMSTGELFF
>.|TRBV5-6|TRBD1|TRBJ1-1
TGTGCCAGCAGCACCGGGACAGGAAACACTGAAGCTTTCTTT
CASSTGTGNTEAFF
>.|TRBV27|.|TRBJ1-1
TGTGCCAGCAGTTTATCAAAGGGGTTGAACACTGAAGCTTTCTTT
CASSLSKGLNTEAFF
>.|TRBV5-1|TRBD2|TRBJ2-7
TGCGCCAGCGGCTGGACTAGCGGAGACTACGAGCAGTACTTC
CASGWTSGDYEQYF
>.|TRBV29-1|TRBD2|TRBJ2-5
TGCAGCGTTGGCCGGGGGGAGGAGACCCAGTACTTC
CSVGRGEETQYF
>.|TRBV3-1/TRBV3-2|.|TRBJ1-2
TGTGCCAGCAGCCAAGGTGAAAGCGGCTACACCTTC
CASSQGESGYTF
>.|TRBV2|.|TRBJ2-2
TGTGCCAGCCGAGCAGGGTCCACCGGGGAGCTGTTTTTT
CASRAGSTGELFF
>.|TRBV11-2|.|TRBJ2-3
TGTGCCAGCAGCTTAGCTACGAGAGGTGGAGGGGATACGCAGTATTTT
CASSLATRGGGDTQYF
>.|TRBV7-8|TRBD1|TRBJ1-1
TGTGCCAGCAGCAACCGGGACAGGAACACTGAAGCTTTCTTT
CASSNRDRNTEAFF
>.|TRBV19|TRBD2|TRBJ2-2
TGTGCCAGTAGTATCGTCGGCGGGAGGTTCACCGGGGAGCTGTTTTTT
CASSIVGGRFTGELFF
>.|TRBV9|.|TRBJ2-5
TGTGCCAGCAGCGTATGGCTAGCCCAAGAGACCCAGTACTTC
CASSVWLAQETQYF
>.|TRBV6-5|TRBD1|TRBJ1-2
TGTGCCAGCAGTTCCCCAGGGGGCAACTATGGCTACACCTTC
CASSSPGGNYGYTF
>.|TRBV5-1|.|TRBJ1-4
TGCGCCAGCAGGACACTTCCAACTAATGAAAAACTGTTTTTT
CASRTLPTNEKLFF
>.|TRBV28|.|TRBJ2-7
TGTGCCAGCAGTCTCAACCGACTAGCCTACGAGCAGTACTTC
CASSLNRLAYEQYF
>.|TRBV18|TRBD1|TRBJ1-4
TGTGCCAGCTCATCGGACAGGGCTACTAATGAAAAACTGTTTTTT
CASSSDRATNEKLFF
>.|TRBV4-1|.|TRBJ2-7
TGCGCCAGCAGCCAAGAACCGGGGTCAGGCTCCTACGAGCAGTACTTC
CASSQEPGSGSYEQYF
>.|TRBV7-8|TRBD2|TRBJ2-2
TGTGCCAGCAGCCCAAGGCGTAGCGGGAGTAACACCGGGGAGCTGTTTTTT
CASSPRRSGSNTGELFF
>.|TRBV12-2|.|TRBJ2-7
TGTGCAAGTCGCTTAGCCGGGACTAGCGGGATGCTTCCCACCAGCTCCTACGAGCAGTACTTC
CASRLAGTSGMLPTSSYEQYF